Presented here are 30 T cell receptor beta chains from one specimen sequenced in a study of blood T cell repertoires in COVID-19. Some clones are missing from TCRdb's copy, which holds only in-frame ones; the method was immunoSEQ multiplex PCR. The repertoire holds over 150,000 clones, with approximately 94% as singletons. The specimen sequenced was peripheral blood. These receptors originate from a man aged 25 to 45 with COVID-19, enrolled during active disease.

This sequence joins TRBV5-4 and TRBJ2-5, with 11 nucleotides matching TRBD2. Germline V gene data show CDR1 as SGHNT and CDR2 as YYREEE (reference sequence). V lost 4 bases, J lost 4 bases, and 12 bases stayed unmatched. The CDR3 length is 17 residues. CDR3: CASSGASSGGIGETQYF. The CDR3 DNA sequence: TGTGCCAGCAGCGGGGCTTCTAGCGGGGGGATCGGAGAGACCCAGTACTTC. Complete variable domain (other parts from reference TRBV5-4 and TRBJ2-5): ETGVTQSPTHLIKTRGQQVTLRCSSQSGHNTVSWYQQALGQGPQFIFQYYREEENGRGNFPPRFSGLQFPNYSSELNVNALELDDSALYLCASSGASSGGIGETQYFGPGTRLLVL.

The V and J genes are TRBV5-5 and TRBJ1-6, with D uncertain. Looked up from germline, CDR1 is SGHKS and CDR2 is YYEKEE (reference sequence). This CDR3 has 14 amino acids. Trimming removed 0 bases from V and 8 bases from J, with 9 bases in between. The CDR3 region is CASSLDRSDSPLHF. The CDR3 bases are TGTGCCAGCAGCTTGGATCGTTCCGATTCACCCCTCCACTTT.

This chain links TRBV19 with TRBJ1-2; 10 bases agree with TRBD1. Germline values: CDR1 LNHDA, CDR2 SQIVND (reference sequence). This CDR3 is 14 amino acids long. The junction had 12 bases not matched to a gene; V was cut back by 11 bases and J by 6 bases. For the CDR3, the DNA is TGTGCCTCAGAAGAGGACAGGGGGACTGATGGCTACACCTTC. Residues: CASEEDRGTDGYTF.

The V call is TRBV7-5, the J call TRBJ1-5; the table names TRBD1, a call not compared with the DNA. TRBV7-5 is noted as a pseudogene. CDR3 size: 16 residues. CDR3: CVRSLGDSYSNQPQHF. DNA for the CDR3: TGTGTCAGAAGCTTAGGGGACAGCTATAGCAATCAGCCCCAGCATTTT.

As for this clone: The sample holds other DNA sequences that translate to the same CDR3. The rearrangement uses TRBV9 and TRBJ1-5; possibly TRBD1 for D (5 bases). The CDR3 is 15 residues long. V lost 0 bases and J lost 1, with 8 bases in between. The germline gives CDR1 SGDLS, CDR2 YYNGEE. The CDR3, as DNA: TGTGCCAGCAGCGTAGGAACAGGCAGCAATCAGCCCCAGCATTTT. This sequence encodes CASSVGTGSNQPQHF.

CDR3 sequence (DNA): TGTGCCCGCGGGGGGGAGGGGGGATGGACTGAAGCTTTCTTT. Encoded protein: CARGGEGGWTEAFF. The chain uses TRBV6-5 and TRBJ1-1, with D tentatively TRBD1 (6 bases). The length of the CDR3 is 14 residues. Germline lookup yields CDR1 MNHEY and CDR2 SVGAGI. Trimming took 11 bases from V and 5 from J, leaving 21 bases between them.

This clone was recorded once. The chain uses TRBV9 and TRBJ1-6; D possibly corresponds to TRBD1 (6 bases). CDR3 size: 17 residues. V lost 4 bases and J lost 6, with 20 bases in between. Germline-derived CDR1 and CDR2 are SGDLS and YYNGEE. CDR3 in DNA: TGTGCCAGCAGCTACGATCCGGGGGGCTTGAGTAATTCACCCCTCCACTTT. Protein product: CASSYDPGGLSNSPLHF.

This chain links TRBV6-5 with TRBJ1-2; 8 bases are shared with TRBD1. Germline V lookup: CDR1 MNHEY, CDR2 SVGAGI. The CDR3 contains 13 residues. Unmatched junction bases numbered 7, after V lost 6 bases and J lost 7 bases. The DNA of the CDR3 is TGTGCCAGCAGACGAGGACAGGGCTTTGGCTACACCTTC. As protein: CASRRGQGFGYTF.

The genes are TRBV13 and TRBJ2-2; perhaps TRBD1 as D (5 bases). With 0 bases removed from V and 5 bases from J, the gap between germline ends came to 7 bases. The CDR3 consists of 14 residues. Germline CDR1 is PRHDT and CDR2 is FYEKMQ (reference sequence). The CDR3 coding sequence is TGTGCCAGCAGCTTAGGGCAGGGTACCGGGGAGCTGTTTTTT. Amino acid sequence: CASSLGQGTGELFF.

This clone was counted only a few times. This chain uses TRBV5-4 with TRBJ2-1; D is unresolved. From germline, CDR1 is SGHNT and CDR2 YYREEE (reference sequence). V was trimmed by 0 bases and J by 4 bases, leaving 11 bases between them. The CDR3 contains 15 residues. This chain's CDR3 is CASSLGYDGYNEQFF. As DNA, the CDR3 is TGTGCCAGCAGCTTGGGTTATGACGGGTACAATGAGCAGTTCTTC. Based on the CDR3 plus reference TRBV5-4 and TRBJ2-1, the full variable domain is ETGVTQSPTHLIKTRGQQVTLRCSSQSGHNTVSWYQQALGQGPQFIFQYYREEENGRGNFPPRFSGLQFPNYSSELNVNALELDDSALYLCASSLGYDGYNEQFFGPGTRLTVL.

The chain has TRBV2 and TRBJ2-7; weak D call: TRBD1 (6 bases). The V gene's germline CDR1 is SNHLY and CDR2 FYNNEI. The CDR3 is 14 residues long. Trimming removed 7 bases from V and 3 bases from J, with 16 bases in between. The CDR3 loop is CASKGDTADYEQYF. CDR3 DNA: TGTGCCAGCAAGGGGGACACCGCCGACTACGAGCAGTACTTC.

The chain employs TRBV5-4 and TRBJ2-1; tentatively, D is TRBD2 (5 bases). The V gene's germline CDR1 is SGHNT and CDR2 YYREEE (reference sequence). V lost 4 bases and J 0 bases, leaving 14 bases between the germline ends. The CDR3 totals 16 residues. CDR3 sequence (DNA): TGTGCCAGCAGCCGGGGTGGGAAAAGCTCCTACAATGAGCAGTTCTTC. Amino acid sequence: CASSRGGKSSYNEQFF.

V usage is TRBV11-1 and J usage is TRBJ2-7, with no clear D. The CDR3 runs 13 residues. Trimming left V 1 base short and J 0 bases short, with 4 bases between. CDR1 is SGHAT and CDR2 is FQDESV in the germline V gene (reference sequence). The CDR3 reads CASSLGSSYEQYF. CDR3 nucleotides: TGTGCCAGCAGCTTAGGGAGCTCCTACGAGCAGTACTTC. The variable domain in full, completed from reference TRBV11-1 and TRBJ2-7, reads EAEVAQSPRYKITEKSQAVAFWCDPISGHATLYWYRQILGQGPELLVQFQDESVVDDSQLPKDRFSAERLKGVDSTLKIQPAELGDSAMYLCASSLGSSYEQYFGPGTRLTVT.

This chain uses TRBV4-1 with TRBJ2-7, with D maybe TRBD1 (5 bases). CDR3 size: 13 residues. Per germline, CDR1 MGHRA and CDR2 YSYEKL. Trimming took 1 base from V and 5 from J, leaving 9 bases between them. The CDR3 nucleotides read TGCGCCAGCAGCCAAGTTCCAGGGCACGAGCAGTACTTC. It codes for CASSQVPGHEQYF.

The chain recombines TRBV6-5 with TRBJ1-2; TRBD1 might be the D (6 bases). In germline, CDR1 is MNHEY, CDR2 SVGAGI. This CDR3 comprises 15 residues. Trimming removed 6 bases from V and 2 bases from J, with 16 bases in between. The chain's CDR3 is CASRIPGTPNYGYTF. The CDR3 coding sequence is TGTGCCAGCAGAATTCCCGGGACACCGAACTATGGCTACACCTTC.

The chain recombines TRBV21-1 with TRBJ1-5. TRBV21-1 is flagged as a pseudogene. The CDR3 runs to 15 residues. In DNA form, the CDR3 reads TGTGCCAGCAGCAAAAGAAGGGAGGGGTTCCAGCCCCAGCATTTT. Translating gives CASSKRREGFQPQHF.

V is TRBV2 and J is TRBJ2-7; D perhaps matches TRBD1 (6 bases). Trimming cost V 3 bases and J 7 bases, with 13 bases left between them. The CDR3 runs to 13 residues. CDR1 and CDR2 from the germline V gene are SNHLY and FYNNEI. The CDR3 is CASSDYEGDEQYF. CDR3 DNA: TGTGCCAGCAGTGACTACGAGGGGGATGAGCAGTACTTC.

This chain links TRBV27 with TRBJ2-7; D possibly corresponds to TRBD2 (5 bases). The CDR3 runs 14 residues. Germline assignment: CDR1 MNHEY and CDR2 SMNVEV (reference sequence). V gave up 0 bases and J gave up 3 bases, with 9 bases separating them. The CDR3 loop reads CASSLSLEDYEQYF. The CDR3 nucleotides read TGTGCCAGCAGTTTATCCTTGGAGGACTACGAGCAGTACTTC.

The V call is TRBV23-1, the J call TRBJ1-5; D ambiguous. TRBV23-1 is marked as an open reading frame, function uncertain. This CDR3 is built from 15 residues. The germline V and J ends were trimmed by 4 bases and 0 bases, with 10 bases remaining between them. The CDR3 sequence is CASSPRQNSNQPQHF. DNA of the CDR3: TGCGCCAGCAGTCCTAGGCAAAATAGCAATCAGCCCCAGCATTTT.

The chain joins TRBV27 to TRBJ2-1; D unclear. V dropped 1 base and J dropped 0 bases, with 16 bases sitting between them. CDR1 MNHEY and CDR2 SMNVEV come from the germline V gene (reference sequence). CDR3 size: 18 residues. As DNA, the CDR3 is TGTGCCAGCAGTTTATATCCCCCTTTGGAGCCCTCCTACAATGAGCAGTTCTTC. It yields the protein CASSLYPPLEPSYNEQFF.

The chain couples TRBV19 to TRBJ2-5; TRBD2 matches at 9 bases. This CDR3 is 14 amino acids long. J was trimmed by 2 bases and V by 6 bases; bases with no gene match: 4. Germline values: CDR1 LNHDA, CDR2 SQIVND (reference sequence). The CDR3 DNA reads TGTGCCAGTAGCGGGCTAGCGGGGCAAGAGACCCAGTACTTC. It codes for CASSGLAGQETQYF.

This clone was detected once. This chain joins TRBV5-4 and TRBJ2-1; D may be TRBD1 (5 bases). Per the germline V gene, CDR1 is SGHNT and CDR2 is YYREEE (reference sequence). V lost 2 bases to trimming and J lost 5 bases, with 26 bases between them. The CDR3 totals 19 residues. CDR3 region: CASSFSGAWAFSGNNEQFF. The CDR3 DNA follows: TGTGCCAGCAGCTTTTCTGGGGCGTGGGCATTTAGTGGGAACAATGAGCAGTTCTTC. The full variable domain, its missing parts supplied by reference TRBV5-4 and TRBJ2-1, is ETGVTQSPTHLIKTRGQQVTLRCSSQSGHNTVSWYQQALGQGPQFIFQYYREEENGRGNFPPRFSGLQFPNYSSELNVNALELDDSALYLCASSFSGAWAFSGNNEQFFGPGTRLTVL.

This clone was recorded once. The genes are TRBV18 and TRBJ2-3; 7 positions match TRBD1. The CDR3 length is 15 residues. Unmatched junction bases numbered 6, after V lost 4 bases and J lost 2 bases. Germline V gene sequence: CDR1 KGHSH, CDR2 LQKENI. The CDR3 nucleotides are TGTGCCAGCTCACAGGGACAGCGATCCACAGATACGCAGTATTTT. Protein sequence: CASSQGQRSTDTQYF.

This chain joins TRBV9 and TRBJ2-7; D not resolved. Germline V gene sequence: CDR1 SGDLS, CDR2 YYNGEE. This CDR3 has 15 amino acids. The ends were cut back, 0 bases at V and 2 bases at J, with 12 bases in the middle. The CDR3 here is CASSVGAGLTYEQYF. The CDR3, as DNA: TGTGCCAGCAGCGTAGGAGCAGGTTTAACCTACGAGCAGTACTTC.

V usage is TRBV18 and J usage is TRBJ1-2, with TRBD1 identical over 11 bases. Per germline, CDR1 KGHSH and CDR2 LQKENI. Trimming at V came to 2 bases and at J to 4 bases, leaving 3 bases not matched to a gene. The CDR3 is made up of 15 amino acids. The CDR3 DNA sequence: TGTGCCAGCTCACCAGGACAGGGGGCACCCTATGGCTACACCTTC. Its translation is CASSPGQGAPYGYTF.

This chain uses TRBV18 with TRBJ1-4; D possibly corresponds to TRBD1 (6 bases). V was trimmed by 8 bases and J by 3 bases, leaving 22 bases between them. Germline V gene sequence: CDR1 KGHSH, CDR2 LQKENI. This CDR3 contains 17 residues. The CDR3 sequence is CASAELPPGVANEKLFF. The CDR3 bases are TGTGCCAGCGCGGAACTCCCGCCAGGGGTGGCTAATGAAAAACTGTTTTTT.

The V gene is TRBV6-1, the J gene TRBJ1-1; 8 bases fit TRBD1. J lost 5 bases, V lost 0 bases, and 8 bases had no gene match. The CDR3 loop spans 16 amino acids. CDR1 and CDR2 from the germline V gene are MNHNS and SASEGT. In nucleotides, the CDR3 is TGTGCCAGCAGTGAAGCTAGGGCAGGGGGCGCGACTGAAGCTTTCTTT. Its translation: CASSEARAGGATEAFF.

The chain joins TRBV11-2 to TRBJ1-5, with D possibly being TRBD1 (6 bases). Germline-derived CDR1 and CDR2 are SGHAT and FQNNGV. V was trimmed by 4 bases and J by 0 bases, leaving 13 bases between them. This CDR3 has 16 amino acids. The CDR3 bases are TGTGCCAGCAGCTACGCGACAGGTTATAGCAATCAGCCCCAGCATTTT. This gives the protein CASSYATGYSNQPQHF.

This chain links TRBV4-1 with TRBJ1-5; D unclear. Trimming took off 3 bases at V and 0 bases at J, with 6 bases between the two ends. CDR1 is MGHRA, CDR2 YSYEKL, per germline. The CDR3 has 14 residues. In DNA, the CDR3 is TGCGCCAGCAGCCAGTTCTATAGCAATCAGCCCCAGCATTTT. As protein: CASSQFYSNQPQHF.

The chain uses TRBV6-1 and TRBJ2-3; perhaps TRBD2 as D (6 bases). The V gene lost 1 base and the J gene lost 4 bases, with 15 bases spanning the gap. The V gene's germline CDR1 is MNHNS and CDR2 SASEGT. CDR3 size: 16 residues. The CDR3 bases are TGTGCCAGCAGTGAAGGGCTAGCGATGGGTCCAGATACGCAGTATTTT. It encodes CASSEGLAMGPDTQYF.